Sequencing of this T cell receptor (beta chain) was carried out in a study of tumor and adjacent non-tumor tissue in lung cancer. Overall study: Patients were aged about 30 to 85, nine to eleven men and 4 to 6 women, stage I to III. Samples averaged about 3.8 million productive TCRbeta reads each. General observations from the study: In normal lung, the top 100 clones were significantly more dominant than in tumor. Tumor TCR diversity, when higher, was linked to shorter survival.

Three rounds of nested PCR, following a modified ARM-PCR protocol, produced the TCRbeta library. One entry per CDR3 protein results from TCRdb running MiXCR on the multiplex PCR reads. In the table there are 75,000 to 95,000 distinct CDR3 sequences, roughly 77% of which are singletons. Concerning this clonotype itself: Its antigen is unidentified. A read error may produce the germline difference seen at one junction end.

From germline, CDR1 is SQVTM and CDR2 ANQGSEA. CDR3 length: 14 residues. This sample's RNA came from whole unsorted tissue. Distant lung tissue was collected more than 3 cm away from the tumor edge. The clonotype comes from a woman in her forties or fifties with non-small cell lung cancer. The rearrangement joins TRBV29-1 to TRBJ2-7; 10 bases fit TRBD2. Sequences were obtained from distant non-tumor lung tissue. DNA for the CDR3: TGCAGCTTCGTCAGCGGGGGGGCAATCCACGAGCAGTACTTT. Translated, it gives CSFVSGGAIHEQYF.